The source of this TCR beta chain is a study of T cell changes during pregnancy in multiple sclerosis. TCRdb keeps only in-frame clones here, not all; method: immunoSEQ multiplex PCR. Here the sample spans around 36,000 clones, more than 85% being singletons. Trimming removed 2 bases at V and 1 base at J, with 9 bases between. Germline V gene data show CDR1 as SGHDT and CDR2 as YYEEEE. The CDR3 is 14 residues long. This sequence joins TRBV5-6 and TRBJ1-1, with a possible D match to TRBD1 (5 bases). Material: CD8+ T cells from peripheral blood mononuclear cells, obtained in the first trimester of pregnancy. The TCR originated in a female donor with multiple sclerosis, enrolled in a pregnancy study. CDR3 residues: CASSFGGGNTEAFF. CDR3 DNA sequence: TGTGCCAGCAGCTTCGGGGGTGGGAACACTGAAGCTTTCTTT.